The T cell receptor (beta chain) described here comes from a study of CD4 T cells in relation to SARS-CoV-2 and coronaviruses. The wider study: TCR beta CDR3s were sequenced after approximately ten-day antigen culture of PBMCs. Shared crossreactive spike epitopes were mapped to their HLA restriction.

As for this clone: The antigen is undetermined.

For less than eleven days, 85,000 to 100,000 sorted CD4+ cells grew with T cell-depleted PBMCs and CEF. CEF-cultured naive and memory CD4+ T cell DNA got survey-level sequencing. The assay was immunoSEQ multiplex PCR, and TCRdb's table has in-frame clones only and misses some. Here the sample spans approximately 43,000 clones, approximately 80% being singletons. V was pared by 5 bases and J by 5 bases, with 7 bases of the junction left unmatched. This CDR3 region has 15 residues. CDR1 is LNHDA, CDR2 SQIVND, per germline (reference sequence). The chain carries TRBV19 and TRBJ2-3, with 10 bases matching TRBD1. The clonotype comes from an adult with COVID-19. Sequences were obtained from naive CD4+ T cells from PBMCs, cultured in vitro. The subset was: naive CD4+ T cells isolated by negative enrichment. CDR3 coding DNA: TGTGCCAGTAGTGCTCGGGACAGGGGTTTAGATACGCAGTATTTT. This encodes CASSARDRGLDTQYF.